The subject of this entry is one T cell receptor beta chain. Its matching antigen is unknown. Those who donated were healthy HIV-negative adults, with no recent acute infections or vaccinations reported. The study separated CD4+ cells into CD45RA+ naive and CD45RA-negative memory subsets. The sample originates from a study of shared clonotypes between healthy human individuals. General study points: Few donors restricted represented genetic and exposure-history diversity. Compared with clonotypes that all four donors shared, non-shared clonotypes had lower generation probabilities.

The ends lost 5 bases at V and 5 bases at J; junction bases unmatched: 6. Germline-derived CDR1 and CDR2 are SEHNR and FQNEAQ (reference sequence). The CDR3 extends over 14 amino acids. Using immunoSEQ multiplex PCR, the repertoire was profiled, and TCRdb retains in-frame clones only, with some absent. The table has approximately 1.5 million clones, 98% seen once. The source is a man aged 30 to 45 in good health. This chain uses TRBV7-9 with TRBJ2-5; 9 bases line up with TRBD2. Sequenced input: naive CD4+ T cells sorted from blood. Sample subset: CD45RA+ positively selected. CDR3 in amino acids: CASSRGLAYETQYF. CDR3 bases: TGTGCCAGCAGCCGGGGACTAGCTTATGAGACCCAGTACTTC.